These 31 T cell receptor beta chains originate from one sample sequenced in a study of T cells in localized non-small cell lung cancer. Data came from immunoSEQ multiplex PCR; TCRdb stores just in-frame clones and leaves some out. The sample holds around 26,000 clones; 90% are singletons and the top ten take 0.95% to 1.4%. This specimen was peripheral blood, taken before any cancer treatment. The receptors stem from a woman between 35 and 75 years old with stage I lung adenocarcinoma.

The genes are TRBV6-5 and TRBJ1-1; tentatively, D is TRBD1 (5 bases). The germline V gene encodes CDR1 MNHEY and CDR2 SVGAGI. V lost 0 bases, J lost 5 bases, and 13 bases lay in between. This CDR3 region has 15 residues. The CDR3 here is CASSYSKWGGTEAFF. The CDR3 DNA is TGTGCCAGCAGTTACTCGAAATGGGGGGGGACTGAAGCTTTCTTT.

This chain uses TRBV7-9 with TRBJ2-7, with D perhaps matching TRBD2 (5 bases). Germline CDR1 reads SEHNR; CDR2 reads FQNEAQ (reference sequence). The CDR3 consists of 13 residues. V dropped 1 base and J dropped 9 bases, with 13 bases sitting between them. The CDR3 bases are TGTGCCAGCAGCTTAGGCTCAAGGAGGAGGCAGTACTTC. It codes for CASSLGSRRRQYF. Looking up the rest from reference TRBV7-9 and TRBJ2-7 gives the full variable domain: DTGVSQNPRHKITKRGQNVTFRCDPISEHNRLYWYRQTLGQGPEFLTYFQNEAQLEKSRLLSDRFSAERPKGSFSTLEIQRTEQGDSAMYLCASSLGSRRRQYFGPGTRLTVT.

The chain recombines TRBV4-3 with TRBJ1-5; the D is unclear. The CDR3 loop spans 13 amino acids. Looked up from germline, CDR1 is LGHNA and CDR2 is YSLEER. Trimming shortened V by 1 base and J by 4 bases, and 5 bases separated the two germline ends. The CDR3: CASSQGVNQPQHF. The CDR3 DNA follows: TGCGCCAGCAGCCAAGGGGTTAATCAGCCCCAGCATTTT.

The V gene is TRBV5-5, the J gene TRBJ2-2, with no clear D. CDR1 and CDR2 from the germline V gene are SGHKS and YYEKEE (reference sequence). The V and J ends lost 4 bases and 7 bases respectively, with 8 bases between them. This CDR3 spans 12 amino acids. CDR3 region: CASSLKGGELFF. The DNA for the CDR3 is TGTGCCAGCAGCCTCAAAGGCGGGGAGCTGTTTTTT.

This clone showed up just once. V gene TRBV4-3 combines with J gene TRBJ2-2; D gene uncertain. Germline V gene data show CDR1 as LGHNA and CDR2 as YSLEER. CDR3 size: 14 residues. V gave up 1 base and J gave up 6 bases, with 9 bases separating them. The chain's CDR3 is CASSQGPGSGELFF. In nucleotides, the CDR3 is TGCGCCAGCAGCCAAGGCCCGGGCTCCGGGGAGCTGTTTTTT.

The chain recombines TRBV2 with TRBJ2-5, with D tentatively TRBD1 (5 bases). Germline V gene sequence: CDR1 SNHLY, CDR2 FYNNEI. Trimming shortened V by 5 bases and J by 4 bases, and 17 bases separated the two germline ends. The CDR3 sequence is 15 residues long. The CDR3 DNA follows: TGTGCCAGCAGTCCTCAGGGAATCCGGCGAGAGACCCAGTACTTC. Its protein is CASSPQGIRRETQYF.

This chain connects TRBV5-4 to TRBJ2-3; D may be TRBD1 or TRBD2 (5 bases each). Germline V gives CDR1 SGHNT, CDR2 YYREEE (reference sequence). The CDR3 has 15 residues. Trimming removed 0 bases from V and 1 base from J, with 9 bases in between. The CDR3 is CASSLDQGRTDTQYF. The CDR3 nucleotides are TGTGCCAGCAGCTTGGACCAGGGACGCACAGATACGCAGTATTTT.

The chain couples TRBV19 to TRBJ2-1, with a weak D call TRBD2 (5 bases). Between the trimmed V and J ends, which lost 0 bases and 3 bases, there was a span of 9 bases. The CDR3 has 15 amino acids. The germline V gene encodes CDR1 LNHDA and CDR2 SQIVND (reference sequence). DNA for the CDR3: TGTGCCAGTAGTATAGATCGAGGACTCTACAATGAGCAGTTCTTC. This encodes CASSIDRGLYNEQFF.

The rearrangement joins TRBV6-1 to TRBJ1-6; D remains unclear. There are 11 residues in the CDR3. V shed 8 bases and J shed 9 bases, with 8 bases lying between them. Germline V gene data show CDR1 as MNHNS and CDR2 as SASEGT. As DNA, the CDR3 is TGTGCCAGCGATGGGTTTTCACCCCTCCACTTT. This sequence encodes CASDGFSPLHF.

This chain uses TRBV4-1 with TRBJ2-1; D may be TRBD1 (5 bases). CDR3 size: 13 residues. Germline V CDR1 and CDR2: MGHRA, YSYEKL. V gave up 0 bases and J gave up 7 bases, with 7 bases separating them. The CDR3 sequence: CASSQEGANEQFF. The CDR3 DNA reads as TGCGCCAGCAGCCAAGAAGGGGCGAATGAGCAGTTCTTC.

V usage is TRBV23-1 and J usage is TRBJ2-3; TRBD2 matches 8 bases. TRBV23-1 is filed as an ORF, its function uncertain. Trimming cost V 2 bases and J 1 base; bases outside gene matches: 14. The CDR3 totals 19 residues. The DNA for the CDR3 is TGCGCCAGCAGTCAACGCGGGGGGCAGGGCACGACCTGCACAGATACGCAGTATTTT. It yields the protein CASSQRGGQGTTCTDTQYF.

This clone was picked up one time. The rearrangement joins TRBV19 to TRBJ1-1, with D unresolved. Germline loops: CDR1 LNHDA, CDR2 SQIVND (reference sequence). The germline V and J ends were trimmed by 1 base and 0 bases, with 15 bases remaining between them. This CDR3 has 17 amino acids. CDR3 sequence (DNA): TGTGCCAGTAGTATAGTACAGCGACCTTCCATGAACACTGAAGCTTTCTTT. Its protein is CASSIVQRPSMNTEAFF.

J is TRBJ2-6 and V is TRBV7-9; D might be TRBD2 (5 bases). Trimming pared 1 base from V and 3 bases from J, leaving 7 bases between. The CDR3 totals 15 residues. CDR1 is SEHNR, CDR2 FQNEAQ, per germline (reference sequence). The CDR3 is CASSLGGYGANVLTF. The DNA for the CDR3 is TGTGCCAGCAGCTTAGGAGGGTATGGGGCCAACGTCCTGACTTTC. Variable domain in full (rest from reference TRBV7-9 and TRBJ2-6): DTGVSQNPRHKITKRGQNVTFRCDPISEHNRLYWYRQTLGQGPEFLTYFQNEAQLEKSRLLSDRFSAERPKGSFSTLEIQRTEQGDSAMYLCASSLGGYGANVLTFGAGSRLTVL.

There are a few counts of this clone. The chain links TRBV4-1 to TRBJ1-1, with unresolved D. With 2 bases removed from V and 1 base from J, the gap between germline ends came to 11 bases. CDR1 MGHRA and CDR2 YSYEKL come from the germline V gene. The CDR3 length is 15 residues. CDR3 DNA sequence: TGCGCCAGCAGCCAAATACAGAAAGGGAACACTGAAGCTTTCTTT. This gives the protein CASSQIQKGNTEAFF.

This chain links TRBV25-1 with TRBJ1-1, with no clear D. The CDR3 length is 13 residues. V shed 7 bases and J shed 0 bases, with 9 bases lying between them. Germline CDR1 MGHDK, CDR2 SYGVNS. CDR3 sequence reads: CASTADMNTEAFF. In nucleotides, the CDR3 is TGTGCCAGCACCGCCGATATGAACACTGAAGCTTTCTTT. The full variable domain, rest sourced from reference TRBV25-1 and TRBJ1-1, is EADIYQTPRYLVIGTGKKITLECSQTMGHDKMYWYQQDPGMELHLIHYSYGVNSTEKGDLSSESTVSRIRTEHFPLTLESARPSHTSQYLCASTADMNTEAFFGQGTRLTVV.

This clone came up once. The rearrangement links TRBV7-3 to TRBJ2-5, with D perhaps assigned TRBD1 or TRBD2 (7 bases each). Per germline, CDR1 SGHTA and CDR2 FQGTGA. V was shortened by 5 bases and J by 5 bases, with 18 bases between the two germline ends. The CDR3 has 15 amino acids. The CDR3 here is CASSLTGRVAETQYF. The CDR3 coding sequence is TGTGCCAGCAGCCTGACAGGGAGGGTGGCCGAGACCCAGTACTTC. The entire variable domain, with the rest obtained from reference TRBV7-3 and TRBJ2-5, is as follows: GAGVSQTPSNKVTEKGKYVELRCDPISGHTALYWYRQSLGQGPEFLIYFQGTGAADDSGLPNDRFFAVRPEGSVSTLKIQRTERGDSAVYLCASSLTGRVAETQYFGPGTRLLVL.

The rearrangement joins TRBV19 to TRBJ1-2; perhaps TRBD1 as D (6 bases). The V end lost 2 bases, the J end lost 5 bases, and 15 bases lay between the germline ends. The CDR3 consists of 15 residues. Germline V gene lookup returns CDR1 LNHDA and CDR2 SQIVND (reference sequence). The CDR3 DNA reads TGTGCCAGTAGTATAAAGAGAGAGACAGGATATGGCTACACCTTC. As protein: CASSIKRETGYGYTF.

The chain links TRBV5-1 to TRBJ1-2, with 8 bases identical to TRBD1. The V and J ends lost 4 bases and 6 bases, in that order; junction bases with no gene match: 11. The CDR3 totals 15 residues. Germline CDR1 is SGHRS and CDR2 is YFSETQ. This chain's CDR3 is CASSLAAQGVDGYTF. CDR3 nucleotides: TGCGCCAGCAGCCTAGCGGCACAGGGGGTCGATGGCTACACCTTC.

The genes are TRBV6-5 and TRBJ2-1; possibly TRBD1 or TRBD2 for D (6 bases each). This CDR3 region has 16 residues. Germline V gives CDR1 MNHEY, CDR2 SVGAGI. V lost 2 bases and J 4 bases, leaving 15 bases between the germline ends. The CDR3 reads CASSYRGAWGYNEQFF. DNA for the CDR3: TGTGCCAGCAGTTACAGGGGGGCGTGGGGTTACAATGAGCAGTTCTTC.

The rearrangement joins TRBV19 to TRBJ2-5, with D perhaps TRBD1 or TRBD2 (5 bases each). Trimming pared 5 bases from V and 5 bases from J, leaving 15 bases between. The CDR3 runs 14 residues. Germline V gene lookup returns CDR1 LNHDA and CDR2 SQIVND (reference sequence). The CDR3 sequence is CASSGASSGETQYF. The CDR3 DNA follows: TGTGCCAGTAGTGGGGCCAGTTCGGGGGAGACCCAGTACTTC.

The rearrangement uses TRBV30 and TRBJ2-7; 7 bases match TRBD1. V lost 4 bases to trimming and J lost 2 bases; unmatched junction nucleotides: 5. The CDR3 contains 13 residues. Per the germline V gene, CDR1 is GTSNPN and CDR2 is SVGIG (reference sequence). This chain's CDR3 is CAWTPGQTYEQYF. The CDR3 DNA is TGTGCCTGGACCCCGGGACAGACCTACGAGCAGTACTTC.

The gene calls are TRBV14 and TRBJ2-3; D is unclear. With 4 bases removed from V and 6 bases from J, the gap between germline ends came to 11 bases. The CDR3 is made up of 13 amino acids. Germline assignment: CDR1 SGHDN and CDR2 FVKESK. CDR3 sequence: CASSRTLGDTQYF. Written as DNA, the CDR3 is TGTGCCAGCAGCCGTACCCTGGGGGATACGCAGTATTTT.

The J gene is TRBJ1-3, the V gene TRBV7-9; D call uncertain. The CDR3 spans 17 residues. V was shortened by 1 base and J by 0 bases, with 13 bases between the two germline ends. Germline V gene sequence: CDR1 SEHNR, CDR2 FQNEAQ (reference sequence). CDR3 region: CASSLVGRPFSGNTIYF. CDR3 bases: TGTGCCAGCAGCTTAGTGGGCCGACCCTTCTCTGGAAACACCATATATTTT. Looking up the rest from reference TRBV7-9 and TRBJ1-3 gives the full variable domain: DTGVSQNPRHKITKRGQNVTFRCDPISEHNRLYWYRQTLGQGPEFLTYFQNEAQLEKSRLLSDRFSAERPKGSFSTLEIQRTEQGDSAMYLCASSLVGRPFSGNTIYFGEGSWLTVV.

The rearrangement links TRBV30 to TRBJ1-4; D is uncertain. V gave up 3 bases and J gave up 4 bases, with 9 bases separating them. The germline gives CDR1 GTSNPN, CDR2 SVGIG (reference sequence). This CDR3 has 13 amino acids. CDR3 amino acids: CAWSPNSNEKLFF. The CDR3 DNA is TGTGCCTGGAGCCCCAACAGTAATGAAAAACTGTTTTTT.

The gene calls are TRBV11-2 and TRBJ1-5; D possibly corresponds to TRBD1 (6 bases). The CDR3 spans 13 residues. V was pared by 0 bases and J by 6 bases, with 6 bases between. Looked up from germline, CDR1 is SGHAT and CDR2 is FQNNGV. CDR3 residues: CASSLDRGQPQHF. The DNA of the CDR3 is TGTGCCAGCAGCTTAGACAGGGGTCAGCCCCAGCATTTT.

This chain joins TRBV7-2 and TRBJ1-6; maybe TRBD1 (5 bases). This CDR3 comprises 16 residues. The V and J ends lost 5 bases and 1 base respectively, with 12 bases between them. Germline V gene lookup returns CDR1 SGHTA and CDR2 FQGNSA. The CDR3: CASSPRQGSYNSPLHF. The DNA of the CDR3 is TGTGCCAGCAGCCCCCGTCAGGGTTCCTATAATTCACCCCTCCACTTT.

This clone was found once. The chain combines TRBV14 with TRBJ2-5, with D perhaps TRBD1 (5 bases). CDR1 and CDR2 from the germline V gene are SGHDN and FVKESK. V was shortened by 3 bases and J by 4 bases, with 15 bases between the two germline ends. CDR3 size: 15 residues. The CDR3 coding sequence is TGTGCCAGCAGCCAGGGTTTTGGGGCTGCAGAGACCCAGTACTTC. Its translation is CASSQGFGAAETQYF.

The V gene is TRBV28, the J gene TRBJ1-2, with 8 bases that match TRBD1. Unmatched junction bases numbered 2, after V lost 8 bases and J lost 3 bases. Germline V gene sequence: CDR1 MDHEN, CDR2 SYDVKM. The CDR3 is 12 amino acids. For the CDR3, the DNA is TGTGCCAGCTACAGGGGGTACTATGGCTACACCTTC. Encoded protein: CASYRGYYGYTF.

The chain combines TRBV5-1 with TRBJ2-7, with 7 positions matching TRBD1. Trimming took 5 bases from V and 6 from J; bases not matched to a gene: 11. CDR1 is SGHRS, CDR2 YFSETQ, per germline. The CDR3 spans 14 residues. CDR3 sequence reads: CASSIDRASGEQYF. CDR3 nucleotide sequence: TGCGCCAGCAGTATCGACAGGGCATCTGGCGAGCAGTACTTC.

The chain carries TRBV5-6 and TRBJ1-2, with D maybe TRBD1 (6 bases). Trimming took off 2 bases at V and 3 bases at J, with 11 bases between the two ends. The CDR3 is 14 residues long. Germline CDR1 and CDR2: SGHDT and YYEEEE. This chain's CDR3 is CASSFPRGDYGYTF. Here the CDR3 DNA reads TGTGCCAGCAGCTTCCCCAGGGGAGACTATGGCTACACCTTC.

This clone was recorded once. J is TRBJ2-7 and V is TRBV14; TRBD1 matches at 8 bases. The V gene's germline CDR1 is SGHDN and CDR2 FVKESK. CDR3 length: 14 amino acids. Trimming at V came to 5 bases and at J to 7 bases, leaving 10 bases not matched to a gene. In DNA form, the CDR3 reads TGTGCCAGCAGCTCCCGGGACAGGTATCGGGAGCAGTACTTC. It is translated as CASSSRDRYREQYF.